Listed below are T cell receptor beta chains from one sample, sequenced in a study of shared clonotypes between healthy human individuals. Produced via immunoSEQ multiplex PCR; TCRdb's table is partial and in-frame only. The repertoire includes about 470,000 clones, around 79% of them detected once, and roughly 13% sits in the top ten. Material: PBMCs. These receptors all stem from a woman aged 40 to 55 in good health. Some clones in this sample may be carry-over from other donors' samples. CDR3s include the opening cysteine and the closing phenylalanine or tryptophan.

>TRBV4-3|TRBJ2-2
CASSQPGAGLAYTGELFF
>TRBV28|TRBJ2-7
CASTSVYEQYF
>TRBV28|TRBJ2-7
CASSPPGTPTYEQYF
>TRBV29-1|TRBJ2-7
CSVVSGSGSYEQYF
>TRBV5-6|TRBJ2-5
CASSSRDQGGETQYF
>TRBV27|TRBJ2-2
CASSLRQGTGELFF
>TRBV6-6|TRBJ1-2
CASSYSDRGRGYTF
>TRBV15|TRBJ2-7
CATSLQGAYEQYF
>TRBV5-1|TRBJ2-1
CASSLLGFRDNEQFF
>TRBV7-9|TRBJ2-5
CASTPWGQLGQETQYF
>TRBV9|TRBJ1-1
CASSVRGLGNTEAFF
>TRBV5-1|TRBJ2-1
CASSLAPQTQFF
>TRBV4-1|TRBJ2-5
CASSGGGGPGETQYF
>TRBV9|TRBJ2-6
CASSYRDRNSGANVLTF
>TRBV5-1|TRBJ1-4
CASSFRQGASEKLFF
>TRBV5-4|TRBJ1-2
CASSSRFATQNYGYTF
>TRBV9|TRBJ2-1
CASSVAPGGSYNEQFF
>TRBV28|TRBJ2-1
CASSPNRWGRRELNEQFF
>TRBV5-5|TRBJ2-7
CASSPRLGQGYYEQYF
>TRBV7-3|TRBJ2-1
CASSTRAGLDGNEQFF
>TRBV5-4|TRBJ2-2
CASSLAGGAGELFF
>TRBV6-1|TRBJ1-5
CASSQQGDQPQHF
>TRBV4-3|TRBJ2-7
CASSQEFTPSGAYEQYF
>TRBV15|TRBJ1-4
CATSRDLPRGTPGGSEKLFF
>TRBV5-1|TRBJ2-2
CASHQNTGTGELFF
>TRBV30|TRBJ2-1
CAWTGGETYNEQFF
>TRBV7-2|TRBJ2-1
CASRPGISYNEQFF
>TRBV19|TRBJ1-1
CASRRQGGTEAFF
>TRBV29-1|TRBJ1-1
CSVEVRGGNTEAFF
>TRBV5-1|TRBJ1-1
CASSLDKWGTEAFF
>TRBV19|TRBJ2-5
CASSMVGTRSETQYF
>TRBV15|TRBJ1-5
CATSRVGMPQHF
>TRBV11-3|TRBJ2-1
CASSQKGSSGSPYNEQFF
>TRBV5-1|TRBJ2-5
CASSSYQETQYF
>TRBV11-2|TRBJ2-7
CASSLDLPSYEQYF
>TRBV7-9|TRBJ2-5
CASSAGQGRGETQYF
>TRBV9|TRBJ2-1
CASSVGSAQAYNEQFF
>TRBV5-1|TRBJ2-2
CASSLDLRAPNTGELFF
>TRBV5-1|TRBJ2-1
CASSVSGSYNEQFF